This T cell receptor beta chain was recovered during a study of T cell repertoires in ileal Crohn's disease. Turning to the study itself: Patients had a median roughly 8-year disease duration, and less than 40% were active smokers. Study-level results: Active smokers at surgery had more clonal expansions than non-smokers. Endoscopic recurrence occurred in every patient whose clonality exceeded 26.8%. Sorted CD8 T cells held more high-frequency clones than CD4.

The repertoire was sequenced with immunoSEQ multiplex PCR; TCRdb's copy has only in-frame clones and lacks some. The sample contains 8,900 or so clones, more than 75% of which appear only once. Concerning this clone itself: Its antigen remains unknown.

Per germline, CDR1 ENHRY and CDR2 SYGVKD. J lost 5 bases, V lost 11 bases, and 13 bases had no gene match. The CDR3 loop spans 15 amino acids. The V and J genes are TRBV10-3 and TRBJ2-7; 12 bases fit TRBD2. This receptor was taken from an adult with Crohn's disease. The sequencing input was ileal tissue. The CDR3 nucleotides read TGTGCCGTTTTATCGACTAGCGGGAGAGACGACGAGCAGTACTTC. Amino acids: CAVLSTSGRDDEQYF.